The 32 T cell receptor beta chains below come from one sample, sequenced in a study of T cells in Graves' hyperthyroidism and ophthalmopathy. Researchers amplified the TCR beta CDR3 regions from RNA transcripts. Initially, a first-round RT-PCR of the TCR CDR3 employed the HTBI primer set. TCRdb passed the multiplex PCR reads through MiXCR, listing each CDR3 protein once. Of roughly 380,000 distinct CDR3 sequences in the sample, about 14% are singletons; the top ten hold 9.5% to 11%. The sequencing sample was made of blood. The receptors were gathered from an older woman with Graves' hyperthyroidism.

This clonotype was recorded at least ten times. The CDR3 reads CSTRGLGNEQFF. CDR3 nucleotides: TGCAGTACGAGGGGTCTCGGGAATGAGCAGTTCTTC. V usage is TRBV20-1 and J usage is TRBJ2-1; TRBD1 or TRBD2 may be the D gene (5 bases each). CDR3 length: 12 amino acids. V shed 8 bases and J shed 7 bases, with 15 bases lying between them. Germline V gene data show CDR1 as DFQATT and CDR2 as SNEGSKA (reference sequence).

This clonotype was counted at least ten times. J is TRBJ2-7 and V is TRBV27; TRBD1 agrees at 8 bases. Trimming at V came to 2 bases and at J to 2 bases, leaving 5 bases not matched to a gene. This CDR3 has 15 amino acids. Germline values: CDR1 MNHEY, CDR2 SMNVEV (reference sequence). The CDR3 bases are TGTGCCAGCAGTTTAACCGGGACAGGACCCTACGAGCAGTACTTC. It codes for CASSLTGTGPYEQYF.

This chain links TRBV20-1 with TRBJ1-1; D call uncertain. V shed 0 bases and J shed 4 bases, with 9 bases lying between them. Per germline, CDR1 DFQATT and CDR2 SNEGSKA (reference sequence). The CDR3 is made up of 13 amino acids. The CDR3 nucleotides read TGCAGTGCTAGAGAAAACTGGGGCACTGAAGCTTTCTTT. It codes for CSARENWGTEAFF.

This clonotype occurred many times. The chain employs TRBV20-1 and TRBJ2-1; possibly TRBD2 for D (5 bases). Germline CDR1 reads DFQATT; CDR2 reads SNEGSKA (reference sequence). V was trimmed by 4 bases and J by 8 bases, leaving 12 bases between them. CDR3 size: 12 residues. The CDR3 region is CSATTPGDEQFF. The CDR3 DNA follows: TGCAGTGCTACGACCCCCGGGGATGAGCAGTTCTTC.

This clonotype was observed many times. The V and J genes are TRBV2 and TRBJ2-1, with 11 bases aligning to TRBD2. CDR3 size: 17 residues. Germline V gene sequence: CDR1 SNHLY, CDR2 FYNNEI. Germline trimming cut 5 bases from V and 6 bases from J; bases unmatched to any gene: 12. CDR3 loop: CASSRLAGGRWGNEQFF. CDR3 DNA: TGTGCCAGCAGTCGGCTAGCGGGAGGTCGATGGGGCAATGAGCAGTTCTTC.

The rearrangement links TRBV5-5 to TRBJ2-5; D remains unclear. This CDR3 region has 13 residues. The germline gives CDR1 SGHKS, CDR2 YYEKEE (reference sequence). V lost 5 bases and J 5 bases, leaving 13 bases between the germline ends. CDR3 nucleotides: TGTGCCAGCAGTTCATTCGATGGGGAGACCCAGTACTTC. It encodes CASSSFDGETQYF.

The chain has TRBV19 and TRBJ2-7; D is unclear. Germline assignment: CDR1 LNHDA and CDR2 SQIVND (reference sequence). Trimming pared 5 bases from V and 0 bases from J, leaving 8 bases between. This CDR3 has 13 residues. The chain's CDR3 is CASSPQNSYEQYF. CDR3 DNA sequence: TGTGCCAGTAGTCCTCAGAACTCCTACGAGCAGTACTTC. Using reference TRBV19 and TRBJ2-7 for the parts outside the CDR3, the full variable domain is DGGITQSPKYLFRKEGQNVTLSCEQNLNHDAMYWYRQDPGQGLRLIYYSQIVNDFQKGDIAEGYSVSREKKESFPLTVTSAQKNPTAFYLCASSPQNSYEQYFGPGTRLTVT.

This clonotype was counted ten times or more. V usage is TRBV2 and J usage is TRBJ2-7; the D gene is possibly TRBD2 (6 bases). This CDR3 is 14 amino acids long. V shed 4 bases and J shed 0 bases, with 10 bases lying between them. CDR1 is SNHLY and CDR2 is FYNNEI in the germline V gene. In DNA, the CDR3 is TGTGCCAGCAGTGGTGCGGGAAGCTCCTACGAGCAGTACTTC. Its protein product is CASSGAGSSYEQYF. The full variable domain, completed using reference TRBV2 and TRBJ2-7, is EPEVTQTPSHQVTQMGQEVILRCVPISNHLYFYWYRQILGQKVEFLVSFYNNEISEKSEIFDDQFSVERPDGSNFTLKIRSTKLEDSAMYFCASSGAGSSYEQYFGPGTRLTVT.

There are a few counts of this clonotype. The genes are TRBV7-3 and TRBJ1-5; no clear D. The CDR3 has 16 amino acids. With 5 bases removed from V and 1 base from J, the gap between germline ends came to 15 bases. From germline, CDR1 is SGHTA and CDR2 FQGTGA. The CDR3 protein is CASSPTTVMSNQPQHF. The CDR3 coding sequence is TGTGCCAGCAGCCCGACGACCGTTATGAGCAATCAGCCCCAGCATTTT.

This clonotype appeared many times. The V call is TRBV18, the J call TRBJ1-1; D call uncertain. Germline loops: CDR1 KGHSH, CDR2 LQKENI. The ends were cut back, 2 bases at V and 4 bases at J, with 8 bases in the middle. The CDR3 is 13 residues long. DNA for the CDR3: TGTGCCAGCTCACCAGGGTTTTCCACTGAAGCTTTCTTT. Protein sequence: CASSPGFSTEAFF.

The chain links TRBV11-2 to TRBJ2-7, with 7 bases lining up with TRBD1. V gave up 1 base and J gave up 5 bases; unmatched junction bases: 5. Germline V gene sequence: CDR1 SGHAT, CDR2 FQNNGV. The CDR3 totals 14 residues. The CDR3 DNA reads TGTGCCAGCAGCTTAGTTTGGCAGGGGGACGAGCAGTACTTC. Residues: CASSLVWQGDEQYF.

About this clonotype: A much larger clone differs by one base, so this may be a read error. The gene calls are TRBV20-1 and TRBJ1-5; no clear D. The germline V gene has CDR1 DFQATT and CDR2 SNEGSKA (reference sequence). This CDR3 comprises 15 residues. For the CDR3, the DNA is TGCAGTGCTAGAGCGGACGGACTTAGCAATCTGCCCCAGCATTTT. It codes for CSARADGLSNLPQHF.

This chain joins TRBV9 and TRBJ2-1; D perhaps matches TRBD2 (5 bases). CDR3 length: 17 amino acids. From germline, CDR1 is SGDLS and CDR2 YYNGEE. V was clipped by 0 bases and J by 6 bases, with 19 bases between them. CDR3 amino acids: CASSVEPASWRLNEQFF. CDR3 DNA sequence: TGTGCCAGCAGCGTAGAACCGGCTAGCTGGAGACTCAATGAGCAGTTCTTC.

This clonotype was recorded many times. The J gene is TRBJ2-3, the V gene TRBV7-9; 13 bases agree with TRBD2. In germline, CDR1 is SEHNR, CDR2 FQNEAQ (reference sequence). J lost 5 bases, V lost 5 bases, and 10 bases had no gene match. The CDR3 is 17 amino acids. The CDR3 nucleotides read TGTGCCAGCAGCCCACGGACTAGCGGGAGCGTAGTAGATACGCAGTATTTT. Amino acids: CASSPRTSGSVVDTQYF.

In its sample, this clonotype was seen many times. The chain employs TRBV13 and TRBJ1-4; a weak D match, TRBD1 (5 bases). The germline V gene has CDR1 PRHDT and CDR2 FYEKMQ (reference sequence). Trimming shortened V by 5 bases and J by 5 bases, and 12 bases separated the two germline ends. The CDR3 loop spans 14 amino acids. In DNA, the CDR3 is TGTGCCAGCAGCATGGGACGGACAAATGAAAAACTGTTTTTT. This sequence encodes CASSMGRTNEKLFF. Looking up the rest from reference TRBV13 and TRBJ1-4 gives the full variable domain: AAGVIQSPRHLIKEKRETATLKCYPIPRHDTVYWYQQGPGQDPQFLISFYEKMQSDKGSIPDRFSAQQFSDYHSELNMSSLELGDSALYFCASSMGRTNEKLFFGSGTQLSVL.

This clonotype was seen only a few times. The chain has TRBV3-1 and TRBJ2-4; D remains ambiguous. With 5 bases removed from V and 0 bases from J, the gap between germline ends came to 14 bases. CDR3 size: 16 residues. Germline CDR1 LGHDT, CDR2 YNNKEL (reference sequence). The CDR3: CASSSDPNLAKNIQYF. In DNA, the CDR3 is TGTGCCAGCAGCTCTGATCCTAATTTAGCCAAAAACATTCAGTACTTC.

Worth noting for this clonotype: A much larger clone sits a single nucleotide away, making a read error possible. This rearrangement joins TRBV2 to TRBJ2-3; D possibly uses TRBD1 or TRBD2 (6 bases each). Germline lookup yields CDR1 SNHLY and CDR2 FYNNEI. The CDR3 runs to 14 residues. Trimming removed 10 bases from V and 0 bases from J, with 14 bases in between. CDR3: CATRGLESTDTQYF. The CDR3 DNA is TGTGCCACCAGGGGACTGGAGAGCACAGATACGCAGTATTTT.

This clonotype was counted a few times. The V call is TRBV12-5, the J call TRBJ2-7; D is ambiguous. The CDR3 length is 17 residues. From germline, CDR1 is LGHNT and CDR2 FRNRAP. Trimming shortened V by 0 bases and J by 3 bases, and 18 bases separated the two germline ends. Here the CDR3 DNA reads TGTGCTAGTGGTTTGGTATTAGTTTTAGGACGGTTCTACGAGCAGTACTTC. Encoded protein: CASGLVLVLGRFYEQYF.

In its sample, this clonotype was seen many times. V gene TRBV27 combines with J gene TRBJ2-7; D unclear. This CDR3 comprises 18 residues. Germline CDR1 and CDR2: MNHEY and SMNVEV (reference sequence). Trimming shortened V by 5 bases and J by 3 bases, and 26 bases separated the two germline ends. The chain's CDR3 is CASSAGPPFPGKSYEQYF. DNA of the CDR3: TGTGCCAGCAGTGCCGGCCCACCGTTTCCGGGCAAAAGCTACGAGCAGTACTTC.

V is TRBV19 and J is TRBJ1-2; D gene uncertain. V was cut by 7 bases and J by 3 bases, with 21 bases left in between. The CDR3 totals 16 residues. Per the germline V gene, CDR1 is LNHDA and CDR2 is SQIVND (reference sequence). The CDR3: CASIGRSERAYYGYTF. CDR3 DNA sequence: TGTGCCAGTATAGGCAGGTCCGAAAGGGCCTACTATGGCTACACCTTC.

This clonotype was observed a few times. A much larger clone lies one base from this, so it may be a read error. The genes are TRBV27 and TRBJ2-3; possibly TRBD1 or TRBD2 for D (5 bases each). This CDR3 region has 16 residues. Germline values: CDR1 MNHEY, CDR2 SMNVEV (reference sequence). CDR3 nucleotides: TGTGCCAGCAGTTCCCTACTACGGGGCAACACAGATACGCGGTATTTT. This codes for CASSSLLRGNTDTRYF.

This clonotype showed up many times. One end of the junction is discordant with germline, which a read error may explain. The CDR3 DNA is TGTGCCAGCAGTCAAGATAGGAAAAGTAATGAGCAGTTCTTC. Residues: CASSQDRKSNEQFF. V gene TRBV3-1 combines with J gene TRBJ2-1; D is uncertain. The CDR3 runs to 14 residues. The germline V gene encodes CDR1 LGHDT and CDR2 YNNKEL (reference sequence).

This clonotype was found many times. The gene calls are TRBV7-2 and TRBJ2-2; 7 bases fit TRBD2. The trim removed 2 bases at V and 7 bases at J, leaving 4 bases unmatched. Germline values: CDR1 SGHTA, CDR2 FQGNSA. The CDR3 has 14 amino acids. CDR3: CASSLNGLVGELFF. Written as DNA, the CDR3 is TGTGCCAGCAGCTTAAACGGACTAGTCGGGGAGCTGTTTTTT.

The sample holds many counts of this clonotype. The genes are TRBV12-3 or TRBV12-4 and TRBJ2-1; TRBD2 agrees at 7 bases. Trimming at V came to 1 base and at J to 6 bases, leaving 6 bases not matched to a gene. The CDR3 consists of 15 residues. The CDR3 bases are TGTGCCAGCAGTTTAGGGACTAGTTCTTTCAATGAGCAGTTCTTC. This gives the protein CASSLGTSSFNEQFF.

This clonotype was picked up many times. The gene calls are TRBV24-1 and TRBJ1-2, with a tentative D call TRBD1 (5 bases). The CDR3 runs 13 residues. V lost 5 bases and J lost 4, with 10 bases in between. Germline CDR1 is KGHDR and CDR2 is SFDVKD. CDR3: CATSAGEAYGYTF. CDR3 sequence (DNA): TGTGCCACCAGTGCGGGGGAGGCCTATGGCTACACCTTC.

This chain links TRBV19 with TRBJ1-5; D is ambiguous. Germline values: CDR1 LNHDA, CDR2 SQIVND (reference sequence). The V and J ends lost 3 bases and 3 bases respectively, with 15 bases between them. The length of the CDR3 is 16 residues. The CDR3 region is CASSINIGESNQPQHF. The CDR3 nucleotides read TGTGCCAGTAGTATCAATATCGGGGAATCCAATCAGCCCCAGCATTTT.

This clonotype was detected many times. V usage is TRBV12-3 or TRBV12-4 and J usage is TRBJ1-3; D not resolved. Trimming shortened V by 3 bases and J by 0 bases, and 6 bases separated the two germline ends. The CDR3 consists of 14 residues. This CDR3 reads CASSFLSSGNTIYF. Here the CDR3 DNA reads TGTGCCAGCAGTTTCCTCAGCTCTGGAAACACCATATATTTT.

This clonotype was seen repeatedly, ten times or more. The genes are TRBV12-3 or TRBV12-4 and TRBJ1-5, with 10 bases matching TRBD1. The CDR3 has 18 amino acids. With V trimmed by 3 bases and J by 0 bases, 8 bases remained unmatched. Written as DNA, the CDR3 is TGTGCCAGCAGTTTGGGGACAGGGGCAGCATATAGCAATCAGCCCCAGCATTTT. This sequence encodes CASSLGTGAAYSNQPQHF.

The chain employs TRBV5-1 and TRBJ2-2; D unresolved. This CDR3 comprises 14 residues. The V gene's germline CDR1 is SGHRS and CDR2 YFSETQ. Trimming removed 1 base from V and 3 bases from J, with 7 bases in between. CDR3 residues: CASSLKSHTGELFF. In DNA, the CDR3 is TGCGCCAGCAGCTTGAAGTCCCACACCGGGGAGCTGTTTTTT.

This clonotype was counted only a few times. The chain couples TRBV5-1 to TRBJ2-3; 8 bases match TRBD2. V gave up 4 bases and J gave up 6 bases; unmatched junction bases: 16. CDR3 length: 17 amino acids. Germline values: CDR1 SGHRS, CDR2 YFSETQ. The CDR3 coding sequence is TGCGCCAGCAGCCCTATGGGACTAGGCACCCTGACGGATACGCAGTATTTT. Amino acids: CASSPMGLGTLTDTQYF.

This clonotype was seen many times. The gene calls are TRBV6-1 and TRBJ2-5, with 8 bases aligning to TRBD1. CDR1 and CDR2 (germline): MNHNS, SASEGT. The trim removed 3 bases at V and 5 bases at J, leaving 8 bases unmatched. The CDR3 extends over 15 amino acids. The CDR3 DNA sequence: TGTGCCAGCAGTGATTTTCAGGGGGCTTGGGAGACCCAGTACTTC. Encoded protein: CASSDFQGAWETQYF.

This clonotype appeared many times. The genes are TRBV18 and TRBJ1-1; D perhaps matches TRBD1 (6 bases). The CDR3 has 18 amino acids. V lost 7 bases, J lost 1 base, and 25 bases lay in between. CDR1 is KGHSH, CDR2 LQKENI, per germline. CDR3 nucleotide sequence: TGTGCCAGCTACGGCCAGTGGGCGGGGGCTGAGAAGAACACTGAAGCTTTCTTT. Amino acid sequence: CASYGQWAGAEKNTEAFF. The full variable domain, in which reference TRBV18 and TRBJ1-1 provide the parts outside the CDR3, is NAGVMQNPRHLVRRRGQEARLRCSPMKGHSHVYWYRQLPEEGLKFMVYLQKENIIDESGMPKERFSAEFPKEGPSILRIQQVVRGDSAAYFCASYGQWAGAEKNTEAFFGQGTRLTVV.